These 18 T cell receptor beta chains were all obtained from the same sample, sequenced in a study of blood T cell repertoires in COVID-19 (dated by TCRdb to between 2020 and 2021). The library was obtained by the immunoSEQ multiplex PCR assay. Here the immuneACCESS table is served through TCRdb, limited to in-frame sequences with V and J called. Missing clones are a known gap in these copies; in checked studies unresolved V genes cover under half, and the rest lacks a known reason. The sample table shows some 200,000 clones, and 75% to 85% are seen once. Of the sample, about 11% is held by the ten largest clones. The sample consisted of PBMCs or T cells enriched from blood (not recorded which). The source of these receptors is a man between 40 and 49 years old who had recovered from COVID-19.

This clone was seen a single time. This chain links TRBV27 with TRBJ2-7; 8 bases line up with TRBD2. CDR3 size: 16 residues. Germline V CDR1 and CDR2: MNHEY, SMNVEV (reference sequence). With 4 bases clipped from V and 4 bases from J, the junction kept 12 bases outside the gene matches. CDR3 DNA sequence: TGTGCCAGCAGTTCATACCAGACTAGCGTCCGTTACGAGCAGTACTTC. This translates into CASSSYQTSVRYEQYF.

V is TRBV7-8 and J is TRBJ2-4, with 10 bases identical to TRBD1. The CDR3 covers 16 residues. V lost 1 base and J lost 8; bases outside the gene matches: 8. Germline V CDR1 and CDR2: SGHVS, FQNEAQ. The CDR3 DNA reads TGTGCCAGCAGCTTAGTTACGACAGGGGGCTGGGACATTCAGTACTTC. This translates into CASSLVTTGGWDIQYF.

The genes are TRBV9 and TRBJ2-7; 9 bases fit TRBD2. CDR3 length: 13 residues. Per germline, CDR1 SGDLS and CDR2 YYNGEE. With V trimmed by 3 bases and J by 6 bases, 4 bases remained unmatched. CDR3 residues: CASSAGAGGEQYF. As DNA, the CDR3 is TGTGCCAGCAGCGCCGGAGCGGGAGGCGAGCAGTACTTC.

The V gene is TRBV10-1, the J gene TRBJ1-1; 8 positions match TRBD1. This CDR3 spans 12 amino acids. Germline CDR1 WNHNN, CDR2 SYGVQD (reference sequence). V was pared by 7 bases and J by 8 bases, with 6 bases of the junction left unmatched. The CDR3 DNA follows: TGCGCCAGCACCACCGGACAGGGAGAAGCTTTCTTT. Protein: CASTTGQGEAFF.

Only one count was recorded for this clone. This chain connects TRBV25-1 to TRBJ2-3, with 8 nucleotides matching TRBD2. Losses at the gene ends were 4 bases for V and 3 bases for J; bases not matched to a gene: 6. The CDR3 spans 15 residues. Germline-derived CDR1 and CDR2 are MGHDK and SYGVNS. In nucleotides, the CDR3 is TGTGCCAGCAGTGTTGGAGCGGGAGAAACAGATACGCAGTATTTT. Translating gives CASSVGAGETDTQYF.

This clone was seen a few times. The chain couples TRBV27 to TRBJ1-6; 7 bases line up with TRBD1. J was trimmed by 10 bases and V by 6 bases; bases with no gene match: 9. Germline CDR1 MNHEY, CDR2 SMNVEV (reference sequence). This CDR3 is built from 14 residues. The CDR3 DNA sequence: TGTGCCAGCAGGACGACAGGGAAGGAGTCACCCCTCCACTTT. This gives the protein CASRTTGKESPLHF.

The V call is TRBV5-4, the J call TRBJ2-3, with no clear D. Germline lookup yields CDR1 SGHNT and CDR2 YYREEE (reference sequence). The CDR3 runs to 13 residues. V gave up 1 base and J gave up 4 bases, with 7 bases separating them. The CDR3 region has the DNA TGTGCCAGCAGCTTGCGTTCGGCAGATACGCAGTATTTT. Translation: CASSLRSADTQYF.

This chain connects TRBV10-3 to TRBJ1-2; no firm D call. The CDR3 has 14 residues. Germline V lookup: CDR1 ENHRY, CDR2 SYGVKD. V was cut by 6 bases and J by 5 bases, with 16 bases left in between. CDR3 DNA: TGTGCCATCAGCCATCGGGAGGGTGAATATGGCTACACCTTC. This translates into CAISHREGEYGYTF.

The V gene is TRBV11-2, the J gene TRBJ2-1; D not certain. The germline V and J ends were trimmed by 3 bases and 16 bases, with 13 bases remaining between them. The CDR3 contains 11 residues. Germline V gene lookup returns CDR1 SGHAT and CDR2 FQNNGV. This CDR3 is CASSFSRDSFF. The CDR3 region has the DNA TGTGCCAGCAGCTTCTCAAGAGACTCCTTCTTC.

The chain links TRBV9 to TRBJ2-2; maybe TRBD1 (6 bases). Per germline, CDR1 SGDLS and CDR2 YYNGEE. The CDR3 covers 17 residues. V lost 4 bases, J lost 0 bases, and 16 bases lay in between. In nucleotides, the CDR3 is TGTGCCAGCAGCCTCCCGAAACAGGGTTCGAACACCGGGGAGCTGTTTTTT. It is translated as CASSLPKQGSNTGELFF.

The chain combines TRBV5-8 with TRBJ2-5, with D tentatively TRBD1 (6 bases). V was cut by 0 bases and J by 2 bases, with 11 bases left in between. The CDR3 runs 15 residues. Germline lookup yields CDR1 SGHTS and CDR2 YDEGEE. CDR3 in amino acids: CASSLVGTKQETQYF. The CDR3 DNA sequence: TGTGCCAGCAGCTTGGTAGGGACAAAACAAGAGACCCAGTACTTC.

This clone showed up just a few times. The V call is TRBV7-2, the J call TRBJ2-5, with D possibly matching TRBD2 (6 bases). Trimming took off 1 base at V and 2 bases at J, with 11 bases between the two ends. The CDR3 has 15 residues. Germline-derived CDR1 and CDR2 are SGHTA and FQGNSA. CDR3 sequence reads: CASSLEGLRQETQYF. In DNA, the CDR3 is TGTGCCAGCAGCTTAGAGGGACTGAGGCAAGAGACCCAGTACTTC.

This clone was detected only a few times. This chain links TRBV11-2 with TRBJ2-2; 7 bases are shared with TRBD1. V was clipped by 5 bases and J by 2 bases; unmatched bases: 8. This CDR3 spans 16 amino acids. Germline CDR1 SGHAT, CDR2 FQNNGV. The CDR3: CASSPRTGRNTGELFF. The DNA of the CDR3 is TGTGCCAGCAGCCCGAGGACAGGACGAAACACCGGGGAGCTGTTTTTT.

The J gene is TRBJ1-1, the V gene TRBV9; a weak D match, TRBD1 (5 bases). The CDR3 runs to 14 residues. Trimming removed 7 bases from V and 1 base from J, with 14 bases in between. Germline V lookup: CDR1 SGDLS, CDR2 YYNGEE. The CDR3 region is CASGAARRNTEAFF. The CDR3 DNA reads TGTGCCAGCGGGGCCGCGCGGAGGAACACTGAAGCTTTCTTT.

V usage is TRBV18 and J usage is TRBJ1-1; possibly TRBD1 for D (5 bases). This CDR3 has 18 amino acids. Between the trimmed V and J ends, which lost 2 bases and 0 bases, there was a span of 19 bases. Germline-derived CDR1 and CDR2 are KGHSH and LQKENI. Here the CDR3 DNA reads TGTGCCAGCTCACCAAAAGGACACCAAACTGCCATGAACACTGAAGCTTTCTTT. Residues: CASSPKGHQTAMNTEAFF.

The chain employs TRBV5-4 and TRBJ1-1; 11 nucleotides agree with TRBD1. Unmatched junction bases numbered 5, after V lost 6 bases and J lost 4 bases. Germline V gene lookup returns CDR1 SGHNT and CDR2 YYREEE (reference sequence). This CDR3 is 14 amino acids long. Written as DNA, the CDR3 is TGTGCCAGCACCCCGGACAGGGGGCTCACTGAAGCTTTCTTT. It translates to CASTPDRGLTEAFF.

This chain joins TRBV11-2 and TRBJ2-1; 10 bases match TRBD2. The trim removed 0 bases at V and 7 bases at J, leaving 9 bases unmatched. The CDR3 totals 17 residues. Germline values: CDR1 SGHAT, CDR2 FQNNGV. Written as DNA, the CDR3 is TGTGCCAGCAGCTTAGATATCACTAGCGGGAAGGGGAATGAGCAGTTCTTC. It translates to CASSLDITSGKGNEQFF.

V and J are TRBV5-6 and TRBJ2-1, with 12 positions matching TRBD2. The CDR3 is 15 residues long. J gave up 5 bases and V 4 bases, and 4 bases lay outside the gene matches. Germline CDR1 and CDR2: SGHDT and YYEEEE. The CDR3: CASSDGTSGHNEQFF. The DNA of the CDR3 is TGTGCCAGCAGCGACGGGACTAGCGGGCACAATGAGCAGTTCTTC.